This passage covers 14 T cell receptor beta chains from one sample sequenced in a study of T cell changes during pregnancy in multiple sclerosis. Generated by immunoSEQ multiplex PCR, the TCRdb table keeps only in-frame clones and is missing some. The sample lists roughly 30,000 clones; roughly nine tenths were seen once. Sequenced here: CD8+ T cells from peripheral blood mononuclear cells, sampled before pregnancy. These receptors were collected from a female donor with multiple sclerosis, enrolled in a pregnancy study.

The CDR3 DNA follows: TGTGCCTGGAGCCCCGACAGGGGTCCCTACGAGCAGTACTTC. It specifies CAWSPDRGPYEQYF. The V call is TRBV30, the J call TRBJ2-7, with 8 bases fitting TRBD1. The CDR3 runs to 14 residues. Germline assignment: CDR1 GTSNPN and CDR2 SVGIG (reference sequence). The V and J ends lost 3 bases and 2 bases, in that order; junction bases with no gene match: 6. Looking up the rest from reference TRBV30 and TRBJ2-7 gives the full variable domain: SQTIHQWPATLVQPVGSPLSLECTVEGTSNPNLYWYRQAAGRGLQLLFYSVGIGQISSEVPQNLSASRPQDRQFILSSKKLLLSDSGFYLCAWSPDRGPYEQYFGPGTRLTVT.

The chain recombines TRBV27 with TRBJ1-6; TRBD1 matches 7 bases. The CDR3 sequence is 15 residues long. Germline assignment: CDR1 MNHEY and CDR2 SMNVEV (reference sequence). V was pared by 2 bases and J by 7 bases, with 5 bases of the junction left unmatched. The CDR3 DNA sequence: TGTGCCAGCAGTTTAACGACAGGGCGCAATTCACCCCTCCACTTT. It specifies CASSLTTGRNSPLHF.

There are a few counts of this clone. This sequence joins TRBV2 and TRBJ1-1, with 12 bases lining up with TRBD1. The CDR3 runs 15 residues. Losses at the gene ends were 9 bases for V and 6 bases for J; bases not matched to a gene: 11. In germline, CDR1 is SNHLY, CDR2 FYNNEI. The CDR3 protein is CARTGQGAGGAEAFF. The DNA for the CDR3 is TGTGCCAGGACGGGACAGGGGGCGGGGGGCGCTGAAGCTTTCTTT.

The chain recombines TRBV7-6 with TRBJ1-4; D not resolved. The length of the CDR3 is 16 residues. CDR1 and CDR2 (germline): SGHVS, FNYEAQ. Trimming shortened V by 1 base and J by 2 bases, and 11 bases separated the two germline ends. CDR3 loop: CASSLEGRQTNEKLFF. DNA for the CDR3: TGTGCCAGCAGCTTAGAAGGGAGGCAGACTAATGAAAAACTGTTTTTT. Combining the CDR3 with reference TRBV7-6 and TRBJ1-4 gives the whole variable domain GAGVSQSPRYKVTKRGQDVALRCDPISGHVSLYWYRQALGQGPEFLTYFNYEAQQDKSGLPNDRFSAERPEGSISTLTIQRTEQRDSAMYRCASSLEGRQTNEKLFFGSGTQLSVL.

The CDR3: CASGPRDSNSPLHF. CDR3 bases: TGCGCCAGCGGACCCCGGGACAGTAATTCACCCCTCCACTTT. The chain recombines TRBV4-3 with TRBJ1-6; 7 nucleotides align to TRBD1. This CDR3 spans 14 amino acids. Germline V gene sequence: CDR1 LGHNA, CDR2 YSLEER. Trimming at V came to 8 bases and at J to 6 bases, leaving 7 bases not matched to a gene.

Here the CDR3 DNA reads TGCAGTGCTAGAGAAGTAGTTGAGCAGTTCTTC. Protein product: CSAREVVEQFF. This rearrangement joins TRBV20-1 to TRBJ2-1; D not certain. Germline V gene sequence: CDR1 DFQATT, CDR2 SNEGSKA (reference sequence). Between the trimmed V and J ends, which lost 0 bases and 9 bases, there was a span of 6 bases. CDR3 length: 11 residues.

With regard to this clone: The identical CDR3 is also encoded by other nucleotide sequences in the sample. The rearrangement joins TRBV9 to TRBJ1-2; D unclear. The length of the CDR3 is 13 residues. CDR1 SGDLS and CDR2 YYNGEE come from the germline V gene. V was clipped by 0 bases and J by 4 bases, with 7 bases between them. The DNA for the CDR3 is TGTGCCAGCAGCGTAGGTGGCAGCTATGGCTACACCTTC. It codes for CASSVGGSYGYTF.

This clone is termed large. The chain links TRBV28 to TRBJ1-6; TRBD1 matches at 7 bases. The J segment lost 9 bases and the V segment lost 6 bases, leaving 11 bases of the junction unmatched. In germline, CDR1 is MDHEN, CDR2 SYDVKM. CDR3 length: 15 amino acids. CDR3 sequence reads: CASSDREMDSSPLHF. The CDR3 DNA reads TGTGCCAGCAGCGACAGGGAGATGGATAGTTCACCCCTCCACTTT. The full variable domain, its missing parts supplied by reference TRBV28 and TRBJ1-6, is DVKVTQSSRYLVKRTGEKVFLECVQDMDHENMFWYRQDPGLGLRLIYFSYDVKMKEKGDIPEGYSVSREKKERFSLILESASTNQTSMYLCASSDREMDSSPLHFGNGTRLTVT.

DNA for the CDR3: TGTGCCAGCAGTTTAATCCGGGGGGCTCAGCCCCAGCATTTT. This encodes CASSLIRGAQPQHF. V is TRBV27 and J is TRBJ1-5, with TRBD1 as a possible D gene (6 bases). The CDR3 is made up of 14 amino acids. Germline CDR1 is MNHEY and CDR2 is SMNVEV (reference sequence). The V gene lost 2 bases and the J gene lost 6 bases, with 11 bases spanning the gap.

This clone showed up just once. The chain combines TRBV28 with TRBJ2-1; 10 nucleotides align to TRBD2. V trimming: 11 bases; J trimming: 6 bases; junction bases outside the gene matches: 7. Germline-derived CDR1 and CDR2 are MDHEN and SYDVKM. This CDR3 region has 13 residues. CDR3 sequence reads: CAAGVAGGNEQFF. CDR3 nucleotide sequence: TGTGCCGCCGGGGTAGCGGGGGGCAATGAGCAGTTCTTC.

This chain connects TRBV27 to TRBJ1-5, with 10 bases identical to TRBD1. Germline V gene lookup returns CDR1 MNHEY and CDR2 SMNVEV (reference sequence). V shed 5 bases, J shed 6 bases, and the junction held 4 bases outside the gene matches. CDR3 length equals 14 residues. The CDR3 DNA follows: TGTGCCAGCAGTCCGGGACAGGGGAGTCAGCCCCAGCATTTT. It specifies CASSPGQGSQPQHF.

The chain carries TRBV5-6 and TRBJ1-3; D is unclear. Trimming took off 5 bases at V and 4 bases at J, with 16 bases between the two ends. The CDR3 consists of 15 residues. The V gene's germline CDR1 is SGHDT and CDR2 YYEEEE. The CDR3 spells CASSFSRTGGNTIYF. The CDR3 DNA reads TGTGCCAGCAGTTTTTCACGGACGGGGGGAAACACCATATATTTT.

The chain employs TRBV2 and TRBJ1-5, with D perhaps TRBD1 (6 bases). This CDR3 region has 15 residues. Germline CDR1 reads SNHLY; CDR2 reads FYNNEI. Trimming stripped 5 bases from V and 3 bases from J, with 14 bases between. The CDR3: CASSPISGANQPQHF. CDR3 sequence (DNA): TGTGCCAGCAGTCCAATCTCAGGGGCCAATCAGCCCCAGCATTTT.

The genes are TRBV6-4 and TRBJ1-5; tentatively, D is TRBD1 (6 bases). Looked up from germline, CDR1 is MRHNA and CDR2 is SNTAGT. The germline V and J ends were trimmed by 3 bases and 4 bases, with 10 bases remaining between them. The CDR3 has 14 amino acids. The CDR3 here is CASSETGENQPQHF. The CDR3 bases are TGTGCCAGCAGTGAGACAGGAGAAAATCAGCCCCAGCATTTT.